The text below deals with one T cell receptor beta chain. Its specificity is not known. The sample has other DNA sequences that encode this CDR3 too. Trimming took off 0 bases at V and 5 bases at J, with 8 bases between the two ends. The CDR3 is 13 amino acids. From germline, CDR1 is SGHDT and CDR2 YYEEEE. The sample comes from a study of shared clonotypes between healthy human individuals. Each donor was a Caucasian adult residing in Nashville, Tennessee. Running of the assay took place at deep level. TCRdb keeps only in-frame clones here, not all; method: immunoSEQ multiplex PCR. This sample has about 2.3 million clones, with approximately 95% found just once. Regarding the study as a whole: Several donors held about 4.6% of naive CD4 clonotypes in common. Sample collection involved blood only; tissue repertoires are likely different.

This clonotype originated in a man aged 18 to 29 in good health. Some clones in this sample may be carry-over from other donors' samples. This chain links TRBV5-6 with TRBJ2-5; no reliable D call. The material sequenced was naive CD4+ T cells from PBMCs. Subset meaning: CD45RA+ positively selected. CDR3 protein: CASSLDPGETQYF. The CDR3, as DNA: TGTGCCAGCAGCTTGGACCCGGGTGAGACCCAGTACTTC.